One and the same sample provided the 23 T cell receptor beta chains below, sequenced in a study of blood T cell repertoires in COVID-19. Sequencing was performed with immunoSEQ multiplex PCR; in TCRdb, only in-frame clones are kept and a portion is missing. The sample shows approximately 450,000 clones, around 89% of them seen only once. The material sequenced was PBMCs or T cells enriched from blood (not recorded which). The source of these receptors is a man aged 25-45 years who had recovered from COVID-19.

This clone was counted only a few times. V and J are TRBV28 and TRBJ2-1; tentatively, D is TRBD2 (6 bases). This CDR3 is 14 amino acids long. V was clipped by 6 bases and J by 3 bases, with 12 bases between them. Germline V gene lookup returns CDR1 MDHEN and CDR2 SYDVKM. The CDR3 DNA is TGTGCCAGCAGCTGGGCCGGGAGCTACAATGAGCAGTTCTTC. Encoded protein: CASSWAGSYNEQFF.

V gene TRBV11-2 combines with J gene TRBJ2-3, with 10 bases fitting TRBD1. Germline lookup yields CDR1 SGHAT and CDR2 FQNNGV. CDR3 length equals 15 residues. Trimming took 3 bases from V and 3 from J; bases not matched to a gene: 3. The CDR3 coding sequence is TGTGCCAGCAGCTTGGGGACAGGGGTGACAGATACGCAGTATTTT. Amino acid sequence: CASSLGTGVTDTQYF.

The rearrangement joins TRBV6-1 to TRBJ2-7; 10 nucleotides align to TRBD1. Germline V lookup: CDR1 MNHNS, CDR2 SASEGT. The CDR3 is 14 residues long. V lost 1 base, J lost 3 bases, and 0 bases stayed unmatched. The CDR3 region is CASSEGDRGYEQYF. CDR3 bases: TGTGCCAGCAGTGAAGGGGACAGGGGCTACGAGCAGTACTTC.

The V call is TRBV7-2, the J call TRBJ1-1; 7 nucleotides agree with TRBD1. V shed 3 bases, J shed 0 bases, and the junction held 1 base outside the gene matches. The germline V gene has CDR1 SGHTA and CDR2 FQGNSA. The CDR3 spans 14 residues. CDR3 residues: CASSFDRVNTEAFF. The CDR3 nucleotides are TGTGCCAGCAGCTTCGACAGGGTGAACACTGAAGCTTTCTTT.

The table lists this clone with a few counts. The V gene is TRBV6-5, the J gene TRBJ2-3, with TRBD2 matching over 9 bases. The CDR3 is 15 amino acids. Germline CDR1 is MNHEY and CDR2 is SVGAGI. The V gene end was trimmed by 8 bases and the J gene end by 6 bases; junction bases not matched to a gene: 12. The CDR3 loop reads CASSEAGGPSDTQYF. CDR3 DNA sequence: TGTGCCAGCTCCGAGGCGGGAGGGCCGAGTGATACGCAGTATTTT.

The V and J genes are TRBV18 and TRBJ1-5, with a tentative D call TRBD1 (6 bases). Trimming pared 6 bases from V and 1 base from J, leaving 13 bases between. Germline V gene data show CDR1 as KGHSH and CDR2 as LQKENI. CDR3 length equals 15 residues. This chain's CDR3 is CASSLAGASNQPQHF. CDR3 sequence (DNA): TGTGCCAGCTCCCTAGCAGGGGCGAGCAATCAGCCCCAGCATTTT.

This sequence joins TRBV7-9 and TRBJ2-5, with 10 bases matching TRBD2. J was trimmed by 5 bases and V by 0 bases; bases with no gene match: 9. This CDR3 has 17 residues. The germline gives CDR1 SEHNR, CDR2 FQNEAQ (reference sequence). CDR3 protein: CASSLAERAGGLETQYF. CDR3 nucleotides: TGTGCCAGCAGCTTAGCGGAAAGAGCGGGAGGGCTCGAGACCCAGTACTTC.

This rearrangement joins TRBV5-1 to TRBJ2-1, with TRBD2 matching over 8 bases. Germline CDR1 is SGHRS and CDR2 is YFSETQ. The CDR3 loop spans 15 amino acids. With 0 bases clipped from V and 7 bases from J, the junction kept 6 bases outside the gene matches. CDR3 sequence reads: CASSLGELAGNEQFF. Written as DNA, the CDR3 is TGCGCCAGCAGCTTGGGAGAGCTAGCGGGTAATGAGCAGTTCTTC.

The chain joins TRBV9 to TRBJ1-1; possibly TRBD1 for D (6 bases). The V and J ends lost 3 bases and 11 bases respectively, with 14 bases between them. Germline lookup yields CDR1 SGDLS and CDR2 YYNGEE. The CDR3 runs 12 residues. CDR3 DNA sequence: TGTGCCAGCAGCGCGGAACAGGGCTCGGCTTTCTTT. It codes for CASSAEQGSAFF. The variable domain in full, completed from reference TRBV9 and TRBJ1-1, reads DSGVTQTPKHLITATGQRVTLRCSPRSGDLSVYWYQQSLDQGLQFLIQYYNGEERAKGNILERFSAQQFPDLHSELNLSSLELGDSALYFCASSAEQGSAFFGQGTRLTVV.

The chain's CDR3 is CASSLDGMNTEAFF. The CDR3 DNA reads TGCGCCAGCAGCTTGGACGGTATGAACACTGAAGCTTTCTTT. V gene TRBV5-1 combines with J gene TRBJ1-1; D gene unclear. CDR1 and CDR2 (germline): SGHRS, YFSETQ. The CDR3 covers 14 residues. Between the trimmed V and J ends, which lost 0 bases and 0 bases, there was a span of 6 bases.

The CDR3 is CASSFGQGLASPRNIQYF. CDR3 in DNA: TGTGCCAGCAGCTTTGGACAGGGCCTCGCTTCCCCCCGAAACATTCAGTACTTC. The chain uses TRBV7-9 and TRBJ2-4; 8 bases agree with TRBD1. There are 18 residues in the CDR3. V was pared by 3 bases and J by 6 bases, with 16 bases of the junction left unmatched. The germline V gene has CDR1 SEHNR and CDR2 FQNEAQ (reference sequence).

V and J are TRBV12-5 and TRBJ2-7, with D unclear. The CDR3 loop spans 15 amino acids. Germline CDR1 and CDR2: LGHNT and FRNRAP. V lost 7 bases, J lost 3 bases, and 19 bases lay in between. The CDR3 loop is CASALPAQVGYEQYF. As DNA, the CDR3 is TGTGCTAGTGCTCTCCCTGCTCAGGTAGGCTACGAGCAGTACTTC.

The CDR3, as DNA: TGTGCCAGCTCACCCGCGGACAGGGACAATCAGCCCCAGCATTTT. This codes for CASSPADRDNQPQHF. The chain employs TRBV18 and TRBJ1-5; 8 nucleotides line up with TRBD1. This CDR3 contains 15 residues. Trimming removed 3 bases from V and 3 bases from J; junction bases left unmatched: 4. The germline CDR1 and CDR2 sequences are KGHSH and LQKENI.

The chain has TRBV25-1 and TRBJ2-7; no clear D. CDR1 is MGHDK and CDR2 is SYGVNS in the germline V gene. The CDR3 is made up of 14 amino acids. The ends were cut back, 5 bases at V and 3 bases at J, with 14 bases in the middle. DNA of the CDR3: TGTGCCAGCAGTCGCCAGGCAAACGTCTACGAGCAGTACTTC. This sequence encodes CASSRQANVYEQYF.

Remarks on this clone: At one of its ends the junction is not consistent with the germline gene, which may arise from a read error. The chain recombines TRBV20-1 with TRBJ1-2; D remains unclear. The CDR3 is 11 residues long. Germline V gene lookup returns CDR1 DFQATT and CDR2 SNEGSKA (reference sequence). In nucleotides, the CDR3 is TGTTCTCTCGGGGTCCCCTATGGCTACACCTTC. Residues: CSLGVPYGYTF.

This chain links TRBV9 with TRBJ2-1, with 8 bases matching TRBD2. The V gene end was trimmed by 0 bases and the J gene end by 5 bases; junction bases not matched to a gene: 7. The CDR3 sequence is 16 residues long. Germline V CDR1 and CDR2: SGDLS, YYNGEE. The CDR3 region has the DNA TGTGCCAGCAGCGTAGCTTTAGCGGGGAAAAACAATGAGCAGTTCTTC. Its translation is CASSVALAGKNNEQFF.

The chain is built from TRBV10-3 and TRBJ2-7, with 7 bases lining up with TRBD2. V was pared by 3 bases and J by 1 base, with 12 bases of the junction left unmatched. There are 17 residues in the CDR3. The germline gives CDR1 ENHRY, CDR2 SYGVKD. CDR3 in DNA: TGTGCCATCAGTGATTTGGTTGCGGGAGCTCGGTCCTACGAGCAGTACTTC. Translated, it gives CAISDLVAGARSYEQYF.

This chain connects TRBV14 to TRBJ1-2, with D uncertain. The CDR3 covers 13 residues. The germline V and J ends were trimmed by 0 bases and 4 bases, with 6 bases remaining between them. CDR1 is SGHDN and CDR2 is FVKESK in the germline V gene. This CDR3 reads CASSQEISYGYTF. The CDR3 nucleotides are TGTGCCAGCAGCCAAGAAATCAGCTATGGCTACACCTTC.

The CDR3 here is CASSEGPNYGYTF. The CDR3 DNA sequence: TGTGCCAGCAGTGAAGGGCCTAACTATGGCTACACCTTC. V is TRBV2 and J is TRBJ1-2; D unclear. V was shortened by 1 base and J by 0 bases, with 3 bases between the two germline ends. Germline V gene lookup returns CDR1 SNHLY and CDR2 FYNNEI. The CDR3 is 13 residues long.

The rearrangement joins TRBV28 to TRBJ1-1; no reliable D call. This CDR3 contains 16 residues. CDR1 is MDHEN, CDR2 SYDVKM, per germline. Trimming took 4 bases from V and 1 from J, leaving 16 bases between them. The CDR3 reads CASSSPQETSNTEAFF. CDR3 coding DNA: TGTGCCAGCAGTTCCCCCCAAGAAACATCGAACACTGAAGCTTTCTTT.

This clone is a singleton in its sample. The chain recombines TRBV3-1 (or the pseudogene TRBV3-2) with TRBJ2-5, with 11 positions matching TRBD2. Germline values: CDR1 LGHDT, CDR2 YNNKEL (reference sequence). The V and J ends lost 2 bases and 2 bases, in that order; junction bases with no gene match: 4. The CDR3 is 16 residues long. The DNA for the CDR3 is TGTGCCAGCAGCCAATCCGGGACTAGCGGACAAGAGACCCAGTACTTC. Encoded protein: CASSQSGTSGQETQYF.

The chain couples TRBV5-1 to TRBJ2-5, with a tentative D call TRBD1 (5 bases). The CDR3 is 13 residues long. Germline assignment: CDR1 SGHRS and CDR2 YFSETQ. Trimming stripped 1 base from V and 3 bases from J, with 7 bases between. CDR3 in amino acids: CASSLKTEETQYF. DNA for the CDR3: TGCGCCAGCAGCTTGAAGACAGAAGAGACCCAGTACTTC.

The chain links TRBV3-1 (or the pseudogene TRBV3-2) to TRBJ1-2, with D possibly TRBD1 on 6 matching bases. Germline V lookup: CDR1 LGHDT, CDR2 YNNKEL (reference sequence). The CDR3 totals 13 residues. Trimming took 1 base from V and 7 from J, leaving 10 bases between them. The DNA for the CDR3 is TGTGCCAGCAGCCAAGGTACCAGGGGTGGCTACACCTTC. It yields the protein CASSQGTRGGYTF.